The TCR beta chain described here comes from a study of CD4 T cell repertoires in COVID-19. Samples came from patients recovered from mild-to-severe COVID-19. Assay used: immunoSEQ multiplex PCR; TCRdb lists only in-frame clones, some missing. This table holds 65,000 to 95,000 clones, 80% to 90% found once. This TCR was recovered from a human donor who had COVID-19. The sequenced sample was CD4+ T cells from peripheral blood, obtained after recovery from COVID-19.

In nucleotides, the CDR3 is TGTGCCAGCAGGGGGACAGGGGGCCAAGATGAAAAACTGTTTTTT. Residues: CASRGTGGQDEKLFF. The chain couples TRBV25-1 to TRBJ1-4, with 12 bases that match TRBD1. This CDR3 has 15 amino acids. The V gene end was trimmed by 6 bases and the J gene end by 6 bases; junction bases not matched to a gene: 5. Germline lookup yields CDR1 MGHDK and CDR2 SYGVNS.